This TCR beta chain stems from a study of cytomegalovirus exposure and HLA in healthy donors. Notes on the study in general: Under in vitro conditions, a few CMV-associated chains were confirmed as specific for CMV antigens. Subsequent analysis found a tendency for first-cohort TCR clusters to co-occur within the 120 or so validation repertoires.

This clone showed up just once. The antigen remains undetermined. The CDR3 length is 13 residues. Deletions cut 4 bases from V and 8 bases from J, with 14 bases between. Per germline, CDR1 MNHEY and CDR2 SMNVEV (reference sequence). Sequenced by immunoSEQ multiplex PCR; TCRdb stores in-frame clones only, minus some. The sample records about 360,000 clones, 70% to 90% being singletons. Source material: PBMCs. This TCR derives from a woman younger than 30 in good health and CMV-seronegative. The J gene is TRBJ1-2, the V gene TRBV27, with D unresolved. The CDR3: CASSYRPVGGYTF. The CDR3 bases are TGTGCCAGCAGTTACCGACCGGTGGGCGGCTACACCTTC.